The 17 T cell receptor beta chains presented below share a single source sample, sequenced in a study of brain T cells in children with intractable seizures. The data were produced by immunoSEQ multiplex PCR, yet TCRdb's version contains in-frame clones alone and is incomplete. Among approximately 330,000 clones listed, over 85% were seen once. Time point here: blood from clinic visit 5 months post-surgery; TSC patient then seizure free. The material sequenced was peripheral blood, taken about 5 months after surgery. The receptors originated from a boy less than two years old with tuberous sclerosis and intractable seizures.

V is TRBV2 and J is TRBJ2-2, with D tentatively TRBD1 (5 bases). CDR1 and CDR2 (germline): SNHLY, FYNNEI. This CDR3 is 15 amino acids long. V was clipped by 6 bases and J by 1 base, with 12 bases between them. The CDR3 coding sequence is TGTGCCAGCAGCCCAGGGTTTGGGAACACCGGGGAGCTGTTTTTT. Its translation is CASSPGFGNTGELFF.

This sequence joins TRBV5-1 and TRBJ2-1, with D maybe TRBD2 (5 bases). CDR1 and CDR2 (germline): SGHRS, YFSETQ. V shed 1 base and J shed 10 bases, with 9 bases lying between them. The length of the CDR3 is 12 residues. The CDR3 loop reads CASSLRDDEQFF. In DNA form, the CDR3 reads TGCGCCAGCAGCTTGCGGGATGACGAGCAGTTCTTC.

The chain uses TRBV4-2 and TRBJ2-2; TRBD1 might be the D (6 bases). The germline V gene has CDR1 LGHNA and CDR2 YNFKEQ. Trimming stripped 0 bases from V and 4 bases from J, with 9 bases between. The CDR3 is 15 amino acids. The DNA of the CDR3 is TGTGCCAGCAGCCAAGAGGACAGAGGCACCGGGGAGCTGTTTTTT. It specifies CASSQEDRGTGELFF.

The V gene is TRBV29-1, the J gene TRBJ1-2; 7 nucleotides align to TRBD1. The J segment lost 3 bases and the V segment lost 7 bases, leaving 11 bases of the junction unmatched. CDR3 size: 14 residues. Germline V CDR1 and CDR2: SQVTM, ANQGSEA. In DNA, the CDR3 is TGCAGCGCCGACAGGGACTTGGGTGACTATGGCTACACCTTC. It translates to CSADRDLGDYGYTF.

The rearrangement uses TRBV25-1 and TRBJ1-1, with TRBD1 as a possible D gene (5 bases). Germline V gene sequence: CDR1 MGHDK, CDR2 SYGVNS. The CDR3 length is 13 residues. The V gene lost 8 bases and the J gene lost 1 base, with 11 bases spanning the gap. The chain's CDR3 is CASQRQTNTEAFF. DNA for the CDR3: TGTGCCAGCCAGAGACAGACGAACACTGAAGCTTTCTTT.

This chain links TRBV7-3 with TRBJ1-1; TRBD1 matches 7 bases. Per germline, CDR1 SGHTA and CDR2 FQGTGA. Trimming at V came to 3 bases and at J to 7 bases, leaving 5 bases not matched to a gene. CDR3 length: 13 residues. CDR3 coding DNA: TGTGCCAGCAGCTTGACAGGGTACAATGAAGCTTTCTTT. Its protein is CASSLTGYNEAFF.

The V gene is TRBV19, the J gene TRBJ2-7; TRBD1 matches at 7 bases. The CDR3 runs 17 residues. The trim removed 5 bases at V and 0 bases at J, leaving 13 bases unmatched. The germline CDR1 and CDR2 sequences are LNHDA and SQIVND (reference sequence). CDR3 sequence: CASSLRPGTVDSYEQYF. In DNA form, the CDR3 reads TGTGCCAGTAGTCTCCGACCCGGGACAGTGGACTCCTACGAGCAGTACTTC.

The chain links TRBV7-8 to TRBJ2-7; the D is unclear. Germline V gene sequence: CDR1 SGHVS, CDR2 FQNEAQ. The CDR3 loop spans 12 amino acids. V was clipped by 7 bases and J by 7 bases, with 14 bases between them. CDR3 DNA sequence: TGTGCCAGCACCAAGGGTTTAGGGGAGCAGTACTTC. Amino acids: CASTKGLGEQYF.

There are a few counts of this clone. The chain joins TRBV6-5 to TRBJ1-1; TRBD1 aligns across 8 bases. The CDR3 loop spans 13 amino acids. Germline CDR1 reads MNHEY; CDR2 reads SVGAGI. Trimming removed 8 bases from V and 4 bases from J; junction bases left unmatched: 6. Here the CDR3 DNA reads TGTGCCAGCGGACAGGGTGTGTTCACTGAAGCTTTCTTT. This encodes CASGQGVFTEAFF.

This clone is a singleton in its sample. J is TRBJ1-2 and V is TRBV24-1; unclear D gene. The CDR3 has 15 amino acids. Germline lookup yields CDR1 KGHDR and CDR2 SFDVKD. Trimming removed 4 bases at V and 6 bases at J, with 17 bases between. CDR3 sequence: CATSEGRKGFNGYTF. In nucleotides, the CDR3 is TGTGCCACCAGTGAAGGCCGGAAGGGTTTCAATGGCTACACCTTC.

This chain connects TRBV28 to TRBJ2-1, with 7 bases aligning to TRBD1. The germline V gene has CDR1 MDHEN and CDR2 SYDVKM. With V trimmed by 4 bases and J by 0 bases, 12 bases remained unmatched. CDR3 length: 18 residues. The CDR3 region is CASSWVQGLIRSYNEQFF. The CDR3 coding sequence is TGTGCCAGCAGTTGGGTACAGGGGCTTATACGCTCCTACAATGAGCAGTTCTTC. Supplemented by reference TRBV28 and TRBJ2-1, the full variable domain reads DVKVTQSSRYLVKRTGEKVFLECVQDMDHENMFWYRQDPGLGLRLIYFSYDVKMKEKGDIPEGYSVSREKKERFSLILESASTNQTSMYLCASSWVQGLIRSYNEQFFGPGTRLTVL.

This clone was recorded only once. The J gene is TRBJ1-6, the V gene TRBV6-5; a weak D match, TRBD1 (5 bases). Between the trimmed V and J ends, which lost 3 bases and 7 bases, there was a span of 13 bases. CDR1 is MNHEY and CDR2 is SVGAGI in the germline V gene. The CDR3 loop spans 15 amino acids. CDR3 DNA: TGTGCCAGCAGTTATCAGGGACGACGGAATTCACCCCTCCACTTT. It translates to CASSYQGRRNSPLHF.

CDR3 DNA: TGTGCCAGCAGCCAGGGACAGGGGTTTGAAGTCTTGGGCTACACCTTC. It specifies CASSQGQGFEVLGYTF. The chain uses TRBV7-9 and TRBJ1-2, with TRBD1 matching 10 bases. CDR1 and CDR2 (germline): SEHNR, FQNEAQ (reference sequence). Trimming cost V 5 bases and J 8 bases; bases outside gene matches: 14. There are 16 residues in the CDR3.

V gene TRBV11-2 combines with J gene TRBJ2-5, with TRBD2 identical over 7 bases. The length of the CDR3 is 14 residues. Germline V gene lookup returns CDR1 SGHAT and CDR2 FQNNGV. Germline trimming cut 5 bases from V and 0 bases from J; bases unmatched to any gene: 3. CDR3 coding DNA: TGTGCCAGCAGCCAACTAGCGTACCAAGAGACCCAGTACTTC. This codes for CASSQLAYQETQYF.

The chain employs TRBV10-3 and TRBJ1-6; D gene uncertain. Germline V gene lookup returns CDR1 ENHRY and CDR2 SYGVKD. V lost 6 bases and J lost 8, with 11 bases in between. The CDR3 length is 13 residues. CDR3 in amino acids: CAIREGGDSPLHF. The CDR3 region has the DNA TGTGCCATCAGGGAGGGAGGCGATTCACCCCTCCACTTT.

The J gene is TRBJ1-5, the V gene TRBV6-6, with no clear D. The CDR3 sequence is 15 residues long. The V gene's germline CDR1 is MNHNY and CDR2 SVGAGI (reference sequence). V gave up 3 bases and J gave up 5 bases, with 14 bases separating them. The CDR3 region has the DNA TGTGCCAGCAGTTATTCTTTGGGATCTGATCAGCCCCAGCATTTT. Protein sequence: CASSYSLGSDQPQHF.

V gene TRBV3-1 (or the pseudogene TRBV3-2) combines with J gene TRBJ1-4; no definite D call. This CDR3 comprises 13 residues. In germline, CDR1 is LGHDT, CDR2 YNNKEL (reference sequence). The ends were cut back, 8 bases at V and 6 bases at J, with 13 bases in the middle. This CDR3 is CASLGVGDEKLFF. As DNA, the CDR3 is TGTGCCAGCTTGGGAGTTGGAGATGAAAAACTGTTTTTT.